The TCR beta chain under discussion was sequenced for a study of T cells in Graves' hyperthyroidism and ophthalmopathy. The CDR3 totals 13 residues. The V end lost 3 bases, the J end lost 1 base, and 6 bases lay between the germline ends. This clonotype was detected ten times or more. Its antigen is as yet unknown. Findings of the study overall: A model using 13 V-J features told ophthalmopathy apart from stable hyperthyroidism. In the blood, most expanded thyroid clonotypes above 0.001 appeared as well.

RNA transcripts gave rise to amplified TCR beta CDR3 regions. The primer set for the first-round RT-PCR of the TCR CDR3 was HTBI. TCRdb used MiXCR to reprocess the multiplex PCR reads, holding one entry per CDR3 protein. The data contain hundreds of thousands of distinct CDR3 sequences, approximately 17% of them singletons. Patients affected by ophthalmopathy presented a Clinical Activity Score of at least 3, a NOSPECS grade of at least 4, and disease duration below 3 months. Diagnoses were made from clinical symptoms, serum measures (thyroxine and TRAb), thyroid ultrasound and orbital computed tomography.

The chain links TRBV12-3 or TRBV12-4 to TRBJ1-1; the D is unclear. The sequencing input was blood. The sequence was obtained from a woman under 30 with Graves' ophthalmopathy. CDR3 loop: CASSFPSNTEAFF. The CDR3 nucleotides read TGTGCCAGCAGTTTCCCATCGAACACTGAAGCTTTCTTT.